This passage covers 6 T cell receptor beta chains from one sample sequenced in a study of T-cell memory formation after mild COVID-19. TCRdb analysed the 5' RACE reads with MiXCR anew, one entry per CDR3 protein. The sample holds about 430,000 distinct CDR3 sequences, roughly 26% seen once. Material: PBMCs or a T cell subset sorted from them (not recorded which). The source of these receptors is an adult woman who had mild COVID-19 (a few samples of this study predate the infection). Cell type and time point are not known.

Here the CDR3 reads CASSDGQGASGNTIYF. CDR3 in DNA: TGCGCCAGCAGCGACGGACAGGGGGCCTCTGGAAACACCATATATTTT. The chain links TRBV5-1 to TRBJ1-3; TRBD1 matches at 11 bases. The CDR3 runs 16 residues. Germline lookup yields CDR1 SGHRS and CDR2 YFSETQ. V was pared by 4 bases and J by 0 bases, with 3 bases of the junction left unmatched.

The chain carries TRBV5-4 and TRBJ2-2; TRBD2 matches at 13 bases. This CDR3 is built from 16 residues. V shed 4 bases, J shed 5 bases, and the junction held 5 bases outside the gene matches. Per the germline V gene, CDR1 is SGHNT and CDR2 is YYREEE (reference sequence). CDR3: CASSQRLAGGTGELFF. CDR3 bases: TGTGCCAGCAGCCAAAGACTAGCGGGAGGTACCGGGGAGCTGTTTTTT.

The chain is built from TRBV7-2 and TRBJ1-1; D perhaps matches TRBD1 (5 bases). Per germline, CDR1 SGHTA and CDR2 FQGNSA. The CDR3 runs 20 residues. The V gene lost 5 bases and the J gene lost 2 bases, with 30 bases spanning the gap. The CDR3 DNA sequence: TGTGCCAGCAGCCCCTGGGTGCCCCGGACAATAAAAGGGAGAAACACTGAAGCTTTCTTT. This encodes CASSPWVPRTIKGRNTEAFF.

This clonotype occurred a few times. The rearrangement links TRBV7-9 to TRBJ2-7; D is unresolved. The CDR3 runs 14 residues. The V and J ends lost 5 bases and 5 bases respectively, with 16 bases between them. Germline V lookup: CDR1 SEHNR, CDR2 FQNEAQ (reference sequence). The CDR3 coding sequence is TGTGCCAGCAGCCTCCCGGGCATGTACGACGAGCAGTACTTC. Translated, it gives CASSLPGMYDEQYF.

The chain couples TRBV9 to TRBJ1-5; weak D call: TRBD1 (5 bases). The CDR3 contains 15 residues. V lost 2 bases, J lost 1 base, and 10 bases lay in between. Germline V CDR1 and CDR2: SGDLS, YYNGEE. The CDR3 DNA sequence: TGTGCCAGCAGCGTGGGCCAGGGAAGCAATCAGCCCCAGCATTTT. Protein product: CASSVGQGSNQPQHF.

This chain's CDR3 is CSARSYTGPPYEQYF. The CDR3 coding sequence is TGCAGTGCTAGATCTTACACAGGACCCCCCTACGAGCAGTACTTC. The V and J genes are TRBV20-1 and TRBJ2-7; the D gene is possibly TRBD1 (5 bases). CDR3 length: 15 amino acids. Germline-derived CDR1 and CDR2 are DFQATT and SNEGSKA (reference sequence). V lost 2 bases to trimming and J lost 2 bases, with 16 bases between them.